The 14 T cell receptor beta chains in this list originate from one sample, sequenced in a study of human T cells and chemical hapten exposure. In TCRdb, the RACE reads were re-called with MiXCR into one record per CDR3 protein. This sample carries about 87,000 distinct CDR3 sequences, around 10% of them seen once, and the ten largest clones take approximately 3.9%. Time point of the sample: pre-sensitization, week 0. Noted treatment: therapeutic diphenylcyclopropenone sensitization with weekly scalp DPC. The starting material was whole blood, obtained in connection with sensitization to the hapten diphenylcyclopropenone (DPC). The origin of the receptors is a woman in her 40s with alopecia areata. Some clones in this sample may be carry-over from other donors' samples.

This clonotype was counted a few times. The chain couples TRBV29-1 to TRBJ1-1; D is perhaps TRBD1 (5 bases). Germline V gene lookup returns CDR1 SQVTM and CDR2 ANQGSEA. V shed 1 base and J shed 2 bases, with 8 bases lying between them. The CDR3 has 13 amino acids. CDR3 protein: CSVEAGTNTEAFF. DNA of the CDR3: TGCAGCGTTGAAGCGGGGACTAACACTGAAGCTTTCTTT.

Comments on this clonotype: A much bigger clone sits one base away, suggesting this may be a read error. The rearrangement uses TRBV20-1 and TRBJ2-3; no clear D. This CDR3 is built from 14 residues. Trimming took off 6 bases at V and 4 bases at J, with 17 bases between the two ends. Per germline, CDR1 DFQATT and CDR2 SNEGSKA (reference sequence). In DNA form, the CDR3 reads TGCAGTGCCCTACCTGGAACCGCTTCAGATACGCAGTATTTT. Translation gives CSALPGTASDTQYF.

The V call is TRBV12-3 or TRBV12-4, the J call TRBJ2-7; D is uncertain. CDR3 length equals 11 residues. The V end was cut by 6 bases, the J end by 3 bases, with 6 bases between. For the CDR3, the DNA is TGTGCCAGCAGAATAGGCTACGAGCAGTACTTC. It specifies CASRIGYEQYF.

V usage is TRBV9 and J usage is TRBJ2-1, with TRBD2 matching 11 bases. The CDR3 runs 14 residues. V shed 3 bases, J shed 5 bases, and the junction held 1 base outside the gene matches. Germline CDR1 reads SGDLS; CDR2 reads YYNGEE. The CDR3 region is CASSGTSGHNEQFF. The CDR3 DNA is TGTGCCAGCAGCGGGACTAGCGGGCACAATGAGCAGTTCTTC.

This clonotype has more than one count but fewer than ten. V gene TRBV6-2 or TRBV6-3 combines with J gene TRBJ1-6; D unresolved. The V and J ends lost 3 bases and 13 bases respectively, with 13 bases between them. This CDR3 is 13 amino acids long. Germline CDR1 reads MNHEY; CDR2 reads SVGEGT. CDR3 sequence (DNA): TGTGCCAGCAGTTATAGACCAATGTGGCCCCTCCACTTT. This sequence encodes CASSYRPMWPLHF.

This sequence joins TRBV24-1 and TRBJ2-2, with 11 bases matching TRBD1. The CDR3 covers 16 residues. Losses at the gene ends were 7 bases for V and 4 bases for J; bases not matched to a gene: 7. From germline, CDR1 is KGHDR and CDR2 SFDVKD. CDR3 sequence reads: CATRDAGTGGTGELFF. The CDR3 DNA reads TGTGCCACCAGAGACGCCGGGACAGGGGGCACCGGGGAGCTGTTTTTT.

This clonotype was found many times. This chain connects TRBV5-5 to TRBJ2-3; 10 positions agree with TRBD2. The CDR3 covers 15 residues. The germline V gene encodes CDR1 SGHKS and CDR2 YYEKEE (reference sequence). V was pared by 4 bases and J by 4 bases, with 6 bases of the junction left unmatched. Here the CDR3 DNA reads TGTGCCAGCAGCCCCTTAGCGGGGGGTGCAGATACGCAGTATTTT. This encodes CASSPLAGGADTQYF.

This clonotype came up a few times. The CDR3 loop is CASSVTGDQPQHF. The CDR3 nucleotides read TGTGCCAGCAGCGTAACAGGTGATCAGCCCCAGCATTTT. The rearrangement joins TRBV9 to TRBJ1-5; maybe TRBD1 (5 bases). Trimming shortened V by 1 base and J by 5 bases, and 7 bases separated the two germline ends. The V gene's germline CDR1 is SGDLS and CDR2 YYNGEE. This CDR3 spans 13 amino acids.

This clonotype was picked up many times. The chain combines TRBV10-3 with TRBJ1-6, with D perhaps TRBD1 (6 bases). CDR1 and CDR2 (germline): ENHRY, SYGVKD. V lost 8 bases to trimming and J lost 10 bases, with 15 bases between them. The CDR3 consists of 13 residues. As DNA, the CDR3 is TGTGCCATCGGTACGGGGGGCGCGTCACCCCTCCACTTT. Translated, it gives CAIGTGGASPLHF.

There are many counts of this clonotype. The chain combines TRBV24-1 with TRBJ2-1; TRBD2 agrees at 8 bases. Germline CDR1 KGHDR, CDR2 SFDVKD. Trimming took 5 bases from V and 0 from J; bases not matched to a gene: 11. There are 18 residues in the CDR3. The CDR3 DNA reads TGTGCCACCAGTGCCCTCCCCGTAGCGGGGAGCTCCTACAATGAGCAGTTCTTC. Protein: CATSALPVAGSSYNEQFF.

This clonotype showed up many times. The gene calls are TRBV28 and TRBJ2-7, with 9 bases identical to TRBD2. The CDR3 has 15 amino acids. V shed 4 bases, J shed 0 bases, and the junction held 4 bases outside the gene matches. Germline assignment: CDR1 MDHEN and CDR2 SYDVKM. DNA of the CDR3: TGTGCCAGCAGTTGGCGCGGGGGGGTCTCCTACGAGCAGTACTTC. This sequence encodes CASSWRGGVSYEQYF.

CDR3 DNA: TGTGCCAGCAGGGGGTCCGCAAACACAGATACGCAGTATTTT. Encoded protein: CASRGSANTDTQYF. This chain uses TRBV6-5 with TRBJ2-3; no firm D call. The CDR3 spans 14 residues. V gave up 6 bases and J gave up 2 bases, with 12 bases separating them. Looked up from germline, CDR1 is MNHEY and CDR2 is SVGAGI.

The chain uses TRBV6-2 or TRBV6-3 and TRBJ2-6, with D perhaps being TRBD1 or TRBD2 (5 bases each). V was pared by 6 bases and J by 2 bases, with 17 bases between. The germline CDR1 and CDR2 sequences are MNHEY and SVGEGT. CDR3 length equals 17 residues. The CDR3 loop is CASSHGAGKAGANVLTF. In DNA form, the CDR3 reads TGTGCCAGCAGCCACGGGGCAGGGAAGGCTGGGGCCAACGTCCTGACTTTC.

This clonotype was seen at least ten times. The chain is built from TRBV12-3 or TRBV12-4 and TRBJ2-3, with D possibly TRBD2 on 6 matching bases. V gave up 6 bases and J gave up 6 bases, with 16 bases separating them. This CDR3 is built from 14 residues. CDR3 nucleotides: TGTGCCAGCAGCCCTTGGGAGGCTGGCGATACGCAGTATTTT. Translation gives CASSPWEAGDTQYF.